These T cell receptor beta chains were read from a single sample in a study of T cell repertoires in cytomegalovirus infection. TCRdb called the reads again in MiXCR, with one record for every CDR3 protein. Among roughly 720,000 distinct CDR3 sequences listed, roughly 35% were seen once. The sequenced material came from PBMCs. The receptors come from a human donor in good health (CMV status not recorded). Some clones in this sample may be carry-over from other donors' samples. Both conserved end residues are part of each CDR3. D genes are given only for firm matches. Clone size, where shown, is once, few, many, or a class for clones that have expanded.

CDR3 length | J gene | D gene | clone size | V gene | CDR3 DNA | CDR3 protein
15 | TRBJ2-3 | . | once | TRBV2 | TGTGCCAGCAGTGAGACCGGGATTCACACAGATACGCAGTATTTT | CASSETGIHTDTQYF
16 | TRBJ1-6 | . | . | TRBV2 | TGTGCCAGCAGTGAGGAACAGGGCCACTATAATTCACCCCTCCACTTT | CASSEEQGHYNSPLHF
12 | TRBJ1-3 | . | . | TRBV29-1 | TGCAGCGTTGAAGAACCTGGAAACACCATATATTTT | CSVEEPGNTIYF
16 | TRBJ1-4 | . | few | TRBV6-1 | TGTGCCAGCAGAATCGAAGGCTACGGGGCGGAGGAAAAACTGTTTTTT | CASRIEGYGAEEKLFF
16 | TRBJ2-1 | . | . | TRBV7-6 | TGTGCCAGCAGCTTATCTGCGTCAGGGCGATACAATGAGCAGTTCTTC | CASSLSASGRYNEQFF
13 | TRBJ2-7 | TRBD1 | few | TRBV15 | TGTGCCACCAGCAGGGACAGGGGTCGCGAGCAGTACTTC | CATSRDRGREQYF
15 | TRBJ2-7 | . | many | TRBV7-2 | TGTGCCAGCAGCTTAGGCGCGGACCCTAGTTATGAGCAGTACTTC | CASSLGADPSYEQYF
15 | TRBJ2-1 | TRBD1 | . | TRBV6-2/TRBV6-3 | TGTGCCAGCAGTACGGGACAGGGGAAGTACAATGAGCAGTTCTTC | CASSTGQGKYNEQFF
13 | TRBJ2-5 | TRBD2 | . | TRBV20-1 | TGCAGTGCTAGAAGGCCTAGCGGGCTGACCCAGTACTTC | CSARRPSGLTQYF
13 | TRBJ1-1 | . | . | TRBV20-1 | TGCAGTGCTGGCCCTGATCCGAACACTGAAGCTTTCTTT | CSAGPDPNTEAFF
14 | TRBJ2-7 | TRBD2 | . | TRBV5-1 | TGCGCCAGCAGCTTGGCTAGCGGGCCCTACGAGCAGTACTTC | CASSLASGPYEQYF
15 | TRBJ2-5 | . | . | TRBV15 | TGTGCCACCAGCAGAGATCCCCAACCCCAAGAGACCCAGTACTTC | CATSRDPQPQETQYF
13 | TRBJ1-1 | . | few | TRBV28 | TGTGCCAGCAGCCCCCCACGGGAGGGTGAAGCTTTCTTT | CASSPPREGEAFF
19 | TRBJ1-5 | . | . | TRBV24-1 | TGTGCCACCAGTGATTTTTCCCGAAAACCACAGGGAGCTAGAGAGCCCCAGCATTTT | CATSDFSRKPQGAREPQHF
13 | TRBJ1-3 | . | few | TRBV7-4 | TGTGCCAGCAGCTTAGGAATGGGAAACACCATATATTTT | CASSLGMGNTIYF
16 | TRBJ1-6 | . | many | TRBV28 | TGTGCCAGCAGTATGGACAGTAACTCCTATAATTCACCCCTCCACTTT | CASSMDSNSYNSPLHF
17 | TRBJ1-1 | TRBD1 | . | TRBV6-6 | TGTGCCAGCAGCTTCCCTACAACCGGGACAGTGAACACTGAAGCTTTCTTT | CASSFPTTGTVNTEAFF
15 | TRBJ2-2 | . | . | TRBV20-1 | TGCAGTGCTAGAATAGGGTCAGGACGCACCGGGGAGCTGTTTTTT | CSARIGSGRTGELFF
15 | TRBJ1-5 | . | . | TRBV28 | TGTGCCAGCAGTTTATACACTCATAGCAATCAGCCCCAGCATTTT | CASSLYTHSNQPQHF
15 | TRBJ2-1 | . | few | TRBV28 | TGTGCCAGCAGTTCCACTCTTCACTCCTACAATGAGCAGTTCTTC | CASSSTLHSYNEQFF
14 | TRBJ2-6 | . | . | TRBV13 | TGTGCCAGCAGCAGGGGTGCTGGGGCCAACGTCCTGACTTTC | CASSRGAGANVLTF
16 | TRBJ2-3 | TRBD2 | . | TRBV27 | TGTGCCAGCAGACCGTTGGGTAGCGGGATAACAGATACGCAGTATTTT | CASRPLGSGITDTQYF
16 | TRBJ2-1 | . | . | TRBV5-1 | TGCGCCAGCAGCTCCCGAGCGGTTAGCTCCTACAATGAGCAGTTCTTC | CASSSRAVSSYNEQFF
14 | TRBJ2-5 | . | . | TRBV6-6 | TGTGCCAGCAGTGATCCGGGGACCCAAGAGACCCAGTACTTC | CASSDPGTQETQYF
15 | TRBJ1-1 | . | . | TRBV7-9 | TGTGCCAGCAGCCCAGGGTTCGGGAACTCCGATGAAGCTTTCTTT | CASSPGFGNSDEAFF
14 | TRBJ1-5 | . | few | TRBV12-3/TRBV12-4 | TGTGCCAGCAGTTTCCTCAGAGGGGATCAGCCCCAGCATTTT | CASSFLRGDQPQHF
15 | TRBJ2-2 | TRBD2 | few | TRBV29-1 | TGCAGCGTTATCCCGGGAGGGGGGAACACCGGGGAGCTGTTTTTT | CSVIPGGGNTGELFF
15 | TRBJ1-2 | . | . | TRBV3-1 | TGTGCCAGCAGCCAAGATCCCAGGCCCCGGTCTGGCTACACCTTC | CASSQDPRPRSGYTF
15 | TRBJ2-6 | . | . | TRBV23-1 | TGCGCCAGCAGGGGCCTGTGCTCTGGGGCCAACGTCCTGACTTTC | CASRGLCSGANVLTF
14 | TRBJ1-2 | . | few | TRBV12-3/TRBV12-4 | TGTGCCAGCAGTTTGTGGGGGGGAGGATATGGCTACACCTTC | CASSLWGGGYGYTF
14 | TRBJ2-2 | . | . | TRBV7-8 | TGTGCCAGCAGCCGCCTGGGGTACACCGGGGAGCTGTTTTTT | CASSRLGYTGELFF
15 | TRBJ1-2 | . | . | TRBV28 | TGTGCCAGCAGTTTATGGGAGGGTACTAACTATGGCTACACCTTC | CASSLWEGTNYGYTF
13 | TRBJ2-3 | . | . | TRBV5-6 | TGTGCCAGCAGGCCACCGCATGGGGATACGCAGTATTTT | CASRPPHGDTQYF
16 | TRBJ1-2 | . | few | TRBV29-1 | TGCAGCGTTGAAGTCGACCACCTGGGGGGTTTCTATGGCTACACCTTC | CSVEVDHLGGFYGYTF
13 | TRBJ2-7 | TRBD1 | . | TRBV30 | TGTGCCTGGACGGGACAGGGTTTTACCGAGCAGTACTTC | CAWTGQGFTEQYF
16 | TRBJ2-5 | TRBD2 | . | TRBV28 | TGTGCCAGCAGTTCCGCGGGACTACAGAATCGGGAGACCCAGTACTTC | CASSSAGLQNRETQYF
19 | TRBJ2-3 | TRBD2 | many | TRBV7-2 | TGTGCCAGCAGCTTAGCGCGGGAGCGGGTCTGGATCGACACAGATACGCAGTATTTT | CASSLARERVWIDTDTQYF
11 | TRBJ1-1 | . | . | TRBV19 | TGTGCCAGTACCTCTCGGGACCGGGCTTTCTTT | CASTSRDRAFF
11 | TRBJ1-1 | . | few | TRBV28 | TGTGCCAGCAGCGTCGAGAGCGAAGCTTTCTTT | CASSVESEAFF
14 | TRBJ2-1 | . | . | TRBV27 | TGTGCCAGCAGTTTCAATAGCGAACACAATGAGCAGTTCTTC | CASSFNSEHNEQFF
10 | TRBJ1-2 | . | few | TRBV12-3/TRBV12-4 | TGTGCCAGCAGCTTCAGGGGCTACACCTTC | CASSFRGYTF
14 | TRBJ1-1 | TRBD1 | . | TRBV7-6 | TGTGCCAGCAGCCTGCAACAGGGGGCAACTGAAGCTTTCTTT | CASSLQQGATEAFF
14 | TRBJ2-3 | . | . | TRBV27 | TGTGCCAGCAGTCGGGTGGGGGTCACAGATACGCAGTATTTT | CASSRVGVTDTQYF
17 | TRBJ2-3 | . | few | TRBV7-9 | TGTGCCAGCAGCTTACTCCAGGGGGCGGGAGGCACAGATACGCAGTATTTT | CASSLLQGAGGTDTQYF
16 | TRBJ1-5 | TRBD1 | . | TRBV24-1 | TGTGCCACCAGTGATCGCCGTGGGACAGGGGATCAGCCCCAGCATTTT | CATSDRRGTGDQPQHF
12 | TRBJ2-7 | . | . | TRBV29-1 | TGCAGCGTTGAACGGGGGGCCCACGAGCAGTACTTC | CSVERGAHEQYF
14 | TRBJ1-5 | . | few | TRBV6-1 | TGTGCCAGCAGTGAATGGGACGGTAATCAGCCCCAGCATTTT | CASSEWDGNQPQHF
17 | TRBJ1-3 | . | . | TRBV7-2 | TGTGCCAGCAGCTTAGCGGTTCTATGGGGCTCTGGAAACACCATATATTTT | CASSLAVLWGSGNTIYF
14 | TRBJ2-7 | TRBD1 | . | TRBV6-6 | TGTGCCAGCACGGGTGGCAGGGGGCCGTACGAGCAGTACTTC | CASTGGRGPYEQYF
14 | TRBJ2-7 | TRBD2 | . | TRBV20-1 | TGCAGTGCTAGGCACCTAGCGGAGGGCTACGAGCAGTACTTC | CSARHLAEGYEQYF
12 | TRBJ2-2 | . | many | TRBV7-9 | TGTGCCAGCCACCAAGGCCCCAGGGAGCTGTTTTTT | CASHQGPRELFF
11 | TRBJ1-2 | . | . | TRBV28 | TGTGCCAGCACCGCACCCCCGGCCTACACCTTC | CASTAPPAYTF
15 | TRBJ2-6 | . | many | TRBV7-2 | TGTGCCAGCAGCTTAGACCAAACTGGGGCCAACGTCCTGACTTTC | CASSLDQTGANVLTF
14 | TRBJ1-2 | . | few | TRBV12-3/TRBV12-4 | TGTGCCAGCAGTTTAGCGCAAGGGTTGGGCGGCTACACCTTC | CASSLAQGLGGYTF
13 | TRBJ1-2 | . | . | TRBV28 | TGTGCCAGCAGTCCACCGGGACCGCCGGGCTACACCTTC | CASSPPGPPGYTF
15 | TRBJ1-3 | . | . | TRBV6-6 | TGTGCCAGCAGTTACTCAGGGAGGATAGGGGACACCATATATTTT | CASSYSGRIGDTIYF
14 | TRBJ1-1 | . | few | TRBV7-6 | TGTGCCAGCCGCCCCCGCGGGCAGAACACTGAAGCTTTCTTT | CASRPRGQNTEAFF
13 | TRBJ2-3 | . | . | TRBV20-1 | TGCAGTGCTCCCCAGGGTTTCACAGATACGCAGTATTTT | CSAPQGFTDTQYF
11 | TRBJ2-1 | . | few | TRBV7-3 | TGTGCCAGCAGCAACGGCGTTGAGCAGTTCTTC | CASSNGVEQFF